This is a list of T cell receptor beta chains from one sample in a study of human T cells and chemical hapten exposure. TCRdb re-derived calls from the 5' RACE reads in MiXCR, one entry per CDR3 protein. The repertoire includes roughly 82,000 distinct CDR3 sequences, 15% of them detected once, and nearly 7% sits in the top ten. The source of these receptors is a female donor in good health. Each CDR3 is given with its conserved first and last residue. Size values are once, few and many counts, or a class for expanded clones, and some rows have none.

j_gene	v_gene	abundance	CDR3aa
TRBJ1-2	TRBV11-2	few	CASSFLGSWGYTF
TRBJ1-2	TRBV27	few	CASSSLTGGAGYGYTF
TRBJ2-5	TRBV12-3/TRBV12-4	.	CASTRSRQGGETQYF
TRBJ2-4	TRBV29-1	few	CSVFDSLAKNIQYF
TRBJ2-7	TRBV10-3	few	CAINKDRGYEQYF
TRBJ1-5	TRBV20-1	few	CSAPTQLNQPQHF
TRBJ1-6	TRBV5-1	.	CASSYRDNSPLHF
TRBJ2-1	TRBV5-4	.	CASSQWKRENEQFF
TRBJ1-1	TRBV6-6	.	CASSKPYPEAFF
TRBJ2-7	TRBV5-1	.	CASSARTGYVENEQYF
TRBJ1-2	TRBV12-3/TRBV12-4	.	CASSLTGAPGGYTF
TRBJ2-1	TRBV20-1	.	CSARAGSKSYNEQFF
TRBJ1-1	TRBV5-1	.	CASSLGDDGPEAFF
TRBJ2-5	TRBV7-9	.	CASSLSETQYF
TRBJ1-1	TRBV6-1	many	CASKLYGGDTEAFF
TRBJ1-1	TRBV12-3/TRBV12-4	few	CASSPQGGSTEAFF
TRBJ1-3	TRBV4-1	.	CASSQETREAGNTIYF
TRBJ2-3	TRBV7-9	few	CASSLAVGGRTDTQYF
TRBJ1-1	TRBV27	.	CASSSRGGGGRTEAFF
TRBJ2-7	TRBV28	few	CASRLQGSYEQYF
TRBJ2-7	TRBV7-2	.	CASSLGNSGIRSIEQYF
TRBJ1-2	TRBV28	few	CASSSGGAMFRYTF
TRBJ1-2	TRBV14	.	CASSHWTGNGYTF
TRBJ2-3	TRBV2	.	CASSTDLGNTQYF
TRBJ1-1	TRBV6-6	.	CASGMVQGTEAFF
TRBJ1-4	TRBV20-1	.	CSASSTGIGSTNEKLFF
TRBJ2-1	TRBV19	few	CASSIIAPSYNEQFF
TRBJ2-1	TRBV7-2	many	CASSSPWGGNEQFF
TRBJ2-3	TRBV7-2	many	CASSLRRTSTDTQYF
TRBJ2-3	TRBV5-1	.	CASSLNPLGSSTDTQYF
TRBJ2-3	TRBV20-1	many	CSARGYSSGGADTQYF
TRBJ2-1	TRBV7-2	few	CASSPWTGTEQFF
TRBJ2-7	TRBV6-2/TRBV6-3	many	CASSQWARGRPYEQYF
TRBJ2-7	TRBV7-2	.	CASSLAGGLAGSSYEQYF
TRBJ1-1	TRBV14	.	CASSRPEFMNTEAFF
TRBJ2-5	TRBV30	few	CAWSVRGTLQETQYF
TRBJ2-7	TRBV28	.	CASGTSGTRHEQYF
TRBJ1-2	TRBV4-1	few	CASSQVQTGASNYGYTF
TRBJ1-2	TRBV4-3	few	CASSQDGGRADGYTF
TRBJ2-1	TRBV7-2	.	CASSKTTSLNEQFF
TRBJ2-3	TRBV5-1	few	CASSLGGTSGTDTQYF
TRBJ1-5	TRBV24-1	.	CATSEAHLNQPQHF
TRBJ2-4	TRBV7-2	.	CASRVDRVNIQYF
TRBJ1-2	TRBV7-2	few	CASSLTGGRPSGGYTF
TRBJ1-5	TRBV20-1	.	CSAAHWDKNQPQHF
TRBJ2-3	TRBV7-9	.	CASDRAGDTDTQYF
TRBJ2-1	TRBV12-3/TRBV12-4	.	CASSLVEPSEQFF
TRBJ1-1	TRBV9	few	CASSAGQGGTEAFF
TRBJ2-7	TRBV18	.	CASSPRGTGENPYEQYF
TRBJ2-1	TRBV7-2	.	CARSSQVAVKQFF